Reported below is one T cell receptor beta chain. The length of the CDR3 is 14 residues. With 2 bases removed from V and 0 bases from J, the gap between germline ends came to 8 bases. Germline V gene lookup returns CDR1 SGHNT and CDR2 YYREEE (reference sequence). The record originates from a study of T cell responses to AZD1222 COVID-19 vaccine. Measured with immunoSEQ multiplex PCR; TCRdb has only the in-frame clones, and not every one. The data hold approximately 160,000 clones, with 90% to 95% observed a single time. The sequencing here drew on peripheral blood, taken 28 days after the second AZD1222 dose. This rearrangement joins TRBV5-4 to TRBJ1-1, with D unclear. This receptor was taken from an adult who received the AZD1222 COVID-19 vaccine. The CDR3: CASSLYNLNTEAFF. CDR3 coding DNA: TGTGCCAGCAGCTTATATAACTTGAACACTGAAGCTTTCTTT.